Below, one T cell receptor (beta chain) is given with its context. This specimen comes from a study of blood T cell repertoires in COVID-19. Study in general: There were acute and convalescent COVID-19 samples, and they came from the United States, Italy and Spain. The cDNA or gDNA used as material had been derived from T cells, B-cell-depleted T cells, or PBMCs.

The length of the CDR3 is 16 residues. Original handling: Reference gene primers were amplified, and this amplification served to estimate nucleated cell counts. TCRdb keeps only in-frame clones here, not all; method: immunoSEQ multiplex PCR. V, J and clone size are those of that table, while D and trimming were read from the DNA. The data contain just over 200,000 clones, 80% of them singletons. This sequence was found in a woman aged 70-85 years with acute or convalescent COVID-19. The chain links TRBV21-1 to TRBJ1-3; the table's D call, TRBD1, has no DNA check behind it. TRBV21-1 is given as a pseudogene. What was sequenced was peripheral blood. The CDR3 nucleotides read TGTGCCAGCAAAACAGGGTTTTCTCTCACTGGAAACACCATATATTTT. Encoded protein: CASKTGFSLTGNTIYF.